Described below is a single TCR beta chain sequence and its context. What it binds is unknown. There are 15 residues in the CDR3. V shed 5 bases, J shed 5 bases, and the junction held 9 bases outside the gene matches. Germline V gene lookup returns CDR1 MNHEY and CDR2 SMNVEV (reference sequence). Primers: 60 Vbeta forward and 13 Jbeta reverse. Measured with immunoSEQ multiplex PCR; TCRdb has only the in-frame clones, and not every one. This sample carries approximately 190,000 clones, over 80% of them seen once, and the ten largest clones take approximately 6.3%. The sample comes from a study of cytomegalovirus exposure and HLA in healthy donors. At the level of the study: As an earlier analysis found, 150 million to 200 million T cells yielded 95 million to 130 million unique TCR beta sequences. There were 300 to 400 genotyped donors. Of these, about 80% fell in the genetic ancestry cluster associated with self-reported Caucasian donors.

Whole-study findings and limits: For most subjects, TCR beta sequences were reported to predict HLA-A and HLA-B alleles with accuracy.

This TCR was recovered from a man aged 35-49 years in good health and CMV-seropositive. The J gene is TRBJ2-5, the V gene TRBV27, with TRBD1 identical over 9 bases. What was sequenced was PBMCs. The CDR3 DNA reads TGTGCCAGCAGTCTACCGGGACAGGGTCAGGAGACCCAGTACTTC. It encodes CASSLPGQGQETQYF.